This TCR beta chain was found in a study of shared clonotypes between healthy human individuals. This clone is a singleton in its sample. Clones were read by immunoSEQ multiplex PCR, and TCRdb kept only the in-frame ones, dropping some. Of 2 million to 2.5 million clones in the sample, 95% were seen once. Unmatched junction bases numbered 4, after V lost 4 bases and J lost 5 bases. CDR3 size: 14 residues. Germline V lookup: CDR1 SGHRS, CDR2 YFSETQ. The chain combines TRBV5-1 with TRBJ2-5, with TRBD2 identical over 11 bases. The specimen was naive CD4+ T cells sorted from blood. Subset specified: CD45RA+ positively selected. This sequence originates from a man aged 18 to 29 in good health. In DNA, the CDR3 is TGCGCCAGCAGCAACCGACTAGCGGGGGAGACCCAGTACTTC. Amino acids: CASSNRLAGETQYF.